Sequencing of this TCR beta chain was carried out in a study of blood T cells in healthy people across ages. With V trimmed by 3 bases and J by 4 bases, 25 bases remained unmatched. CDR3 length: 22 residues. Germline lookup yields CDR1 SGDLS and CDR2 YYNGEE. For the second PCR, which ran for about 7 to 11 cycles, a sample-barcoded 5' primer and a J-beta primer mix were used. TCRdb ran MiXCR on the 5' RACE reads and lists one entry per CDR3 protein. The sample has over a million distinct CDR3 sequences, under 30% seen once. This sample also belongs to another study, concerning T cells of mothers and their children.

The V call is TRBV9, the J call TRBJ2-1; 10 bases match TRBD2. The TCR sequence derives from a girl aged 2-10 years in good health. Material: blood. This CDR3 is CASSGPKTRVSKAGGEYNEQFF. As DNA, the CDR3 is TGTGCCAGCAGCGGCCCCAAGACAAGGGTTTCGAAAGCGGGAGGGGAGTACAATGAGCAGTTCTTC.